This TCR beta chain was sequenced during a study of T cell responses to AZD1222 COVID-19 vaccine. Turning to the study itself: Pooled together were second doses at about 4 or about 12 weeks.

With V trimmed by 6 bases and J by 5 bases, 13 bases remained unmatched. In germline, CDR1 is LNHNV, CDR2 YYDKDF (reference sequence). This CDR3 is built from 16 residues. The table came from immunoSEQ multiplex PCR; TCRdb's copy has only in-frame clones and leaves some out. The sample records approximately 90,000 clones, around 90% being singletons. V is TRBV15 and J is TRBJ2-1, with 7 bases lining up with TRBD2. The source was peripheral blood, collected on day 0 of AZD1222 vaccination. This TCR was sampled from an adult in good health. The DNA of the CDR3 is TGTGCCACCAGGATGTTTGGCGGGAGTAACCACAATGAGCAGTTCTTC. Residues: CATRMFGGSNHNEQFF.